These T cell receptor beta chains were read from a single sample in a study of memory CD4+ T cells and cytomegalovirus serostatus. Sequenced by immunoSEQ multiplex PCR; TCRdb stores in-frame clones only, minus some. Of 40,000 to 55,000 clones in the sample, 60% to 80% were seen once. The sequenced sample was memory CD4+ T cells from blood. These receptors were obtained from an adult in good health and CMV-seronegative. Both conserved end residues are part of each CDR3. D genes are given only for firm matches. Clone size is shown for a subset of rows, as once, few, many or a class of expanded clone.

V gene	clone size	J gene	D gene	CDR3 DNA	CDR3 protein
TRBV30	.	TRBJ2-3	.	TGTGCCTGGAGTTTGGGGAACACAGATACGCAGTATTTT	CAWSLGNTDTQYF
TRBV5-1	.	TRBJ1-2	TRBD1	TGCGCCAGCAGCTCGCCCGGGGGACAGGGGGCCTCTTTAGCTAACTATGGCTACACCTTC	CASSSPGGQGASLANYGYTF
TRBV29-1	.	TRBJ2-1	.	TGCAGCGTTGATGTGGGAGGTGGTGAGCAGTTCTTC	CSVDVGGGEQFF
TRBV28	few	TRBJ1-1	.	TGTGCCAGCAGTTTGGGGACCGGGAGGGAAGCTTTCTTT	CASSLGTGREAFF
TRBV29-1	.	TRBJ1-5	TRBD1	TGCAGCGTTGCACCAGGGGGCTCGAGCAATCAGCCCCAGCATTTT	CSVAPGGSSNQPQHF
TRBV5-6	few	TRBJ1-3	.	TGTGCCAGCAGCTATTTAGGGGCTTCCGGAAACACCATATATTTT	CASSYLGASGNTIYF
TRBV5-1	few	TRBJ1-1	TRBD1	TGCGCCAGCAGCTCCGGACAGGGGGGAACTGAAGCTTTCTTT	CASSSGQGGTEAFF
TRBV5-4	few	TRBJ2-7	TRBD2	TGTGCCAGCAGCAAGGGACTAGCGGGATTATACGAGCAGTACTTC	CASSKGLAGLYEQYF
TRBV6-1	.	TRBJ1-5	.	TGTGCCAGCAGCCCCGGGACCCACTATAATCAGCCCCAGCATTTT	CASSPGTHYNQPQHF
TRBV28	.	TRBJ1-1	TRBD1	TGTGCCAGCAGTTTATTGGGACAGGGAGACACTGAAGCTTTCTTT	CASSLLGQGDTEAFF
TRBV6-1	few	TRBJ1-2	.	TGTGCCAGCAGTGCCTCTACGTCGGGAGGATATGGCTACACCTTC	CASSASTSGGYGYTF
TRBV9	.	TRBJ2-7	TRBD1	TGTGCCAGCAGCCCAGACAGGGGGGGCTCCTACGAGCAGTACTTC	CASSPDRGGSYEQYF
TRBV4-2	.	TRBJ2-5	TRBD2	TGTGCCAGCAGCCAAGGGCGACTAGCGGGAGGGCCGGGGGAGACCCAGTACTTC	CASSQGRLAGGPGETQYF
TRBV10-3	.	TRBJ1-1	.	TGTGCCATCAGTACGGAACGGAACACTGAAGCTTTCTTT	CAISTERNTEAFF
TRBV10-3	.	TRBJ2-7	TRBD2	TGTGCCACACGGGGGACTAGCGGGAGGGCCAGCGACGAGCAGTACTTC	CATRGTSGRASDEQYF
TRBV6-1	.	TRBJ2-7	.	TGTGCCAGCAGCGCCACAGTTACCTACGAGCAGTACTTC	CASSATVTYEQYF
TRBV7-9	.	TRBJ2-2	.	TGTGCCAGCAGTCGCTACCCCCACACCGGGGAGCTGTTTTTT	CASSRYPHTGELFF
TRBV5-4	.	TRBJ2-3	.	TGTGCCAGCAGCTTGGCTGGGGCAGATACGCAGTATTTT	CASSLAGADTQYF
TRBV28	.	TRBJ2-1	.	TGTGCCAGCAGTCTAACAGCTACGTACAATGAGCAGTTCTTC	CASSLTATYNEQFF
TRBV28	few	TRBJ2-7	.	TGTGCCAGCCCTGACCGGGACACTGCTTACGAGCAGTACTTC	CASPDRDTAYEQYF
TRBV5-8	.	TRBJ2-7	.	TGTGCCAGCAGCCTGGACACCCAGCGAGGCGAGCAGTACTTC	CASSLDTQRGEQYF
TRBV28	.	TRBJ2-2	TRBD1	TGTGCCAGCAGTCGCTTACAGGGGGCTGGCACCGGGGAGCTGTTTTTT	CASSRLQGAGTGELFF
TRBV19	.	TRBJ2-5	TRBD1	TGTGCCAGTAGGGGCTTGGACAGGCAAGAGACCCAGTACTTC	CASRGLDRQETQYF
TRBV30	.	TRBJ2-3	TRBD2	TGTGCCTGGAAGTTTAGCGGGAGGGCCATGTCAGATACGCAGTATTTT	CAWKFSGRAMSDTQYF
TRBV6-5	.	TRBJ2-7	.	TGTGCCAGCAAAAGCCAGAACTACGAGCAGTACTTC	CASKSQNYEQYF
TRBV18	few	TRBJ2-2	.	TGTGCCAGCTCACCAACGGGGCTGAACACCGGGGAGCTGTTTTTT	CASSPTGLNTGELFF
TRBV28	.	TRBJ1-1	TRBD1	TGTGCCAGCAGAAGACAGGGCGGCACTGAAGCTTTCTTT	CASRRQGGTEAFF
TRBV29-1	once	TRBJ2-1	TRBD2	TGCAGCACCGTAGCGGGAGGAGGGGCCAATGAGCAGTTCTTC	CSTVAGGGANEQFF
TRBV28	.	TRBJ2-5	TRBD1	TGTGCCACCTGGACAGGGGGCCTTCGCGAGACCCAGTACTTC	CATWTGGLRETQYF
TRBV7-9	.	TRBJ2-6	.	TGTGCCAGCAGCTTTCGGGTCTCTGGGGCCAACGTCCTGACTTTC	CASSFRVSGANVLTF
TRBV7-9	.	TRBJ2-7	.	TGTGCCAGCAGCTCTGCAGGACAGCTCTACGAGCAGTACTTC	CASSSAGQLYEQYF
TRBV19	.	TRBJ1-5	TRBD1	TGTGCCAGTAGTCGGGACAGGGGATTAATAACAAATCAGCCCCAGCATTTT	CASSRDRGLITNQPQHF
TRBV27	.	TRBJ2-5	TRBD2	TGTGCCAGCAGTTTCCCCGGGGGGCTAGCGGGAGTTGGGCAAGAGACCCAGTACTTC	CASSFPGGLAGVGQETQYF
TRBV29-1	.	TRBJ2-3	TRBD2	TGCAGCGTTGACAGGGGGAGACGGACTAGCGGGAGAGATACGCAGTATTTT	CSVDRGRRTSGRDTQYF
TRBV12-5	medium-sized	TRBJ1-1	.	TGTGCTAGTGGTCAGGGACGTCTGAACACTGAAGCTTTCTTT	CASGQGRLNTEAFF
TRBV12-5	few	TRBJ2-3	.	TGTGCTAGTTGTGGGGTCGCAGATACGCAGTATTTT	CASCGVADTQYF
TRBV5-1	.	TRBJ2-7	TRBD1	TGCGCCAGCAGCATCGGACAGGCCTACGAGCAGTACTTC	CASSIGQAYEQYF
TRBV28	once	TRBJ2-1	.	TGTGCCAGCAGTGTTCTGGTGGGTGAGCAGTTCTTC	CASSVLVGEQFF
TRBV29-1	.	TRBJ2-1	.	TGCAGCGTTGAGGGACCGTGGAGGGGTGAGCAGTTCTTC	CSVEGPWRGEQFF
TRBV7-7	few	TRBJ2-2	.	TGTGCTAGCAGCCCCACGCGGGCCACCGGGGAGCTGTTTTTT	CASSPTRATGELFF
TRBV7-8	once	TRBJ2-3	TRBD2	TGTGCCAGCAGCCAAACTAGCGGGAGGACAGATACGCAGTATTTT	CASSQTSGRTDTQYF
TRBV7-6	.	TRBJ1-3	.	TGTGCCAGCAGCTTAGGGGCGGCTGGAAACACCATATATTTT	CASSLGAAGNTIYF
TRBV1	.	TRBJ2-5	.	TGCACCAGCAGCCAAGATGGGACTAGGCGAGAGACCCAGTACTTC	CTSSQDGTRRETQYF
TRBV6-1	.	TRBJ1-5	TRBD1	TGTGCCAGCACTTGGGGACAGGGGTCCGTATCTCAGCATTTT	CASTWGQGSVSQHF
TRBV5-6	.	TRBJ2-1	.	TGTGCCAGCAGCTTTACCTTCGCGGCTGCGATTGAGCAGTTCTTC	CASSFTFAAAIEQFF
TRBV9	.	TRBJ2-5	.	TGTGCCAGCAGCGTAGAGAGGGTCGGGAAGGAGACCCAGTACTTC	CASSVERVGKETQYF
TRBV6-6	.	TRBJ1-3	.	TGTGCCAGCAGTTACTTGGCGAGCTCTGGAAACACCATATATTTT	CASSYLASSGNTIYF
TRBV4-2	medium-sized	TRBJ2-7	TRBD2	TGTGCCAGCAGCCAAGACACGACTAGCGGGACCACCTCCTACGAGCAGTACTTC	CASSQDTTSGTTSYEQYF
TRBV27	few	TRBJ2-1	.	TGTGCCAGCAGTTCAGCGGGTGTGTCCTACAATGAGCAGTTCTTC	CASSSAGVSYNEQFF
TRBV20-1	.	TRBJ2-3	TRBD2	TGCAGTGCTGGGAGCGGGGTTACGCAGTATTTT	CSAGSGVTQYF
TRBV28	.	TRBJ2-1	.	TGTGCCAGCGGGAGCCAATTTGAGCAGTTCTTC	CASGSQFEQFF